This T cell receptor beta chain is drawn from a study of control samples from healthy donors and cancer patients. This clone came up a few times. CDR1 is MNHEY and CDR2 is SMNVEV in the germline V gene (reference sequence). The CDR3 runs to 15 residues. The V gene lost 4 bases and the J gene lost 4 bases, with 15 bases spanning the gap. Clones were read by immunoSEQ multiplex PCR, and TCRdb kept only the in-frame ones, dropping some. The table records about 230,000 clones, over 70% of them present only once. The specimen was PBMCs. V gene TRBV27 combines with J gene TRBJ2-3; maybe TRBD2 (5 bases). This TCR was recovered from a woman aged 55-75 years with lung cancer. The DNA of the CDR3 is TGTGCCAGCAGTTCACTAGGTTTAGGGTCAGATACGCAGTATTTT. It encodes CASSSLGLGSDTQYF.